This T cell receptor beta chain was retrieved from a study of cytomegalovirus exposure and HLA in healthy donors (dated by TCRdb to about 2017). Background for the entire study: An earlier analysis of several hundred of the donors reported 250 to 350 Gb of sequence data and 117 million unique TCR beta sequences obtained from 150 million to 200 million T cells. Alongside the repertoire data, information on donor age, sex, ethnicity and CMV serostatus was compiled. Roughly 5 DR-DQ haplotypes were handled as single units for association and clustering, since linkage in the cohort was strong. In a later genetic analysis, genome-wide SNP genotypes for about 55% of the roughly 700 donors were used, and that subset was treated as a discovery cohort. The T cell repertoires of under 750 subjects were profiled by immunosequencing and related to cytomegalovirus serostatus. Rather than using new phenotypic data, the later analysis identified candidate immune exposures from TCR beta sequences and from how often those sequences occurred across donors. On average, roughly 250,000 unique TCR beta nucleotide sequences were sequenced per donor among 398 genotyped donors of the cohort, with 15% to 20% of those sequences being non-productive. A separate validation cohort of roughly 120 different subjects was used in addition to the 666-subject first cohort. Among the roughly 400 genotyped donors, around 81% belonged to the genetic ancestry cluster associated with self-reported Caucasian donors. The study was designed to test whether signatures of past pathogen exposure could be identified by cataloging public T cell receptors. Both class I and class II loci were covered by HLA typing, at four-digit resolution. The number of donors typed differed by locus, with roughly 629-640 for A, B, C, DRB1 and DQB1, around 520 for DQA1, 600 to 610 for DPA1, and some 440 for DPB1. Every repertoire in the discovery cohort had been generated on one and the same sequencing platform. An early release that covered roughly 600 HLA-typed donors contained about 290 gigabases of sequencing data and about 93 million unique TCR sequences. A later analysis re-analyzed previously published TCR beta repertoires from 666 donors and added high-resolution HLA genotyping to study TCR occurrence patterns. High-throughput TCR immunosequencing, statistical association of individual TCRs with disease status, and machine learning were combined to predict cytomegalovirus infection status. An earlier analysis of 587 of the donors used high-throughput TCR beta sequencing to judge whether each TCR beta V gene segment behaved as functional or pseudogenic. The research as a whole found: A later genetic analysis reported fewer N-insertions in productive TCRs among donors in an Asian-associated ancestry cluster than the approximately 670-donor mean. Immune exposure information for the cohort was limited to CMV serostatus. The classifier was reported to diagnose cytomegalovirus status with high specificity and sensitivity in both the original cohort and the validation cohort. The presence/absence analyses assumed that sequencing depth was roughly uniform across donors, and that assumption may not be true. This cohort had only TCR beta chains sequenced, and the lack of alpha or paired-chain data limited which features could be detected. Broadly in line with IMGT annotations, most TCR beta V segments showed up in productive rearrangements about 87% or about 30% of the time in an earlier analysis of 450 to 750 of the donors. A later genetic analysis associated a missense DCLRE1C variant with V-gene and J-gene trimming of TCR beta chains, and an independent cohort replicated the association. A further reported finding was that TCR beta sequences accurately predicted the HLA-A and HLA-B alleles for most subjects in the first cohort. Because HLA typing was missing for some donors at each locus, association tests included only the typed subset. Because counts were too low, 15 or so rarely observed V segments, including chromosome 9 orphons, were excluded from the earlier analysis of several hundred of the donors. According to a later analysis, parvovirus B19, influenza, CMV and Epstein-Barr virus appeared linked to several top co-occurrence clusters. Most TCR sequences were seen in very few donors, while some public TCRs were found in many individuals. A few of the identified cytomegalovirus-associated TCR beta chains were confirmed in vitro to be specific for cytomegalovirus antigens. A cluster of highly shared sequence variants was judged likely to be a technical artifact of the sequencing pipeline. Correlated functional status among segregating V segments might be attributable to linkage disequilibrium, but an unknown experimental factor could not be ruled out. The study gave a list of about 170 TCR beta chains associated with cytomegalovirus. Some IMGT-functional V segments, including TRBV6-2 and TRBV6-3, could not be told apart with the 87-base-pair reads, so those segments were excluded. At a false discovery rate of 0.05, a later analysis linked around 15,000 TCR beta sequences to specific HLA alleles. A later analysis found that most CMV-associated TCR beta chains appeared HLA-restricted, with HLA associations seemingly driven largely by CMV exposure. According to the authors, the approach could potentially be generalized to other disease states and immunological phenotypes. Compared with equally common non-associated chains, HLA-associated TCR beta chains in a later analysis were more clonally expanded and had lower generation probabilities. Assigning TCR associations to individual alleles was difficult when HLA alleles, especially DR and DQ, strongly co-occurred. In a later analysis, TCR association rates were found to vary across HLA loci, with the most associated TCRs seen for DRB1 alleles and the fewest for HLA-C alleles.

Receptor libraries were prepared by the immunoSEQ multiplex PCR assay. For the multiplex PCR, a mixture combining 60 forward primers for TCR Vbeta segments and 13 reverse primers for TCR Jbeta segments was used. The CDR3 region of rearranged TCR beta genes was amplified from genomic DNA by a multiplex PCR assay. The amplified TCR beta libraries were sequenced on the Illumina HiSeq System as 87-base-pair reads. In the source study's methods: A later analysis tallied roughly 76 million unique TCR beta chains across the roughly 610 repertoires, and around 10 million of those chains were shared by two or more donors. Raw reads were error-corrected and collapsed into unique sequences with a nearest-neighbor algorithm that merged closely related sequences to remove PCR and sequencing errors. V, D and J gene segments were assigned by aligning CDR3 sequences to IMGT reference sequences. Each retained sequence needed at least a six-nucleotide match to both a V gene segment and a J gene segment. A rearrangement was called productive if the CDR3 had no stop codons and remained in frame with V and J, and every other rearrangement was called non-productive. CDR3 was defined according to IMGT convention as the region running from the second conserved V-encoded cysteine to the conserved J-encoded phenylalanine. The earlier analysis of some 540 of the donors excluded any sequence lacking an unambiguous match to a single V gene segment. In an earlier analysis of approximately 560 of the donors, a V segment was called functional when productive rearrangements were above 56.7%, and segregating when the standard deviation between donors exceeded 5%. A statistical classification framework was built for diagnosing cytomegalovirus status from the catalog of TCR beta chain sequences. In a later analysis, TCR nucleotide sequences were compared against IMGT/GENE-DB human TR gene sequences so that V and J genes could be assigned. The TCRdist pipeline was used in a later analysis to assign CDR3 sequences and most-parsimonious VDJ recombination scenarios. A later analysis defined each TCR beta chain by its CDR3 amino acid sequence plus V-gene family, and excluded reads lacking a unique V-gene family. In a later analysis, approximately 640 highly shared, low-generation-probability nucleotide sequences were removed to address suspected cross-contamination and a sequencing artifact. For each public chain, a later analysis derived a clonal expansion index from normalized ranks of inferred template counts within each repertoire. In a later analysis, generation probabilities were computed with a VDJ recombination model fitted to out-of-frame rearrangements, and the resulting probabilities were checked against IGoR. In a later analysis, hypergeometric tests were used to score TCR-TCR, TCR-HLA and TCR-CMV co-occurrence, with a repertoire-size bias correction applied to TCR pairs. A later analysis estimated false discovery rates by permuting HLA or CMV assignments 20 times. In a later analysis, co-occurring TCRs were grouped using DBSCAN, and TCRdist sequence similarity was added for clustering within HLA-allele-positive subsets. Co-occurrence clustering excluded repertoires with fewer than 30,000 or more than 120,000 public chains, plus five with anomalous nucleotide sharing. The source is immuneACCESS, and TCRdb retained only in-frame sequences with V and J called. Part of the clones is not carried over; for the studies checked, unresolved V genes explain less than half of this, and the remainder is unexplained. V and J calls plus clone size are reproduced from that table; the DNA served to infer D and trimming. The sample has around 130,000 clones on record, 80% to 85% of them singletons. The ten largest clones take up roughly 2.2% of the sample.

The CDR3 contains 15 residues, cysteine and phenylalanine counted. Only CDR3 DNA is held: 45 bases, read in frame from base 1. Taken from the germline V gene, the CDR1 and CDR2 loops are SGHNT and YENEEA. At the junction V is shortened by 1 base and J by 3 bases, with 11 bases in between. The cohort consisted of 600 or so healthy bone marrow donors. At the time of sampling, every cohort member was nominally healthy, though immune exposures that went unrecorded were likely present. The donor was CMV seronegative and was included in the group of approximately 350 seronegative cohort members. Every donor gave a peripheral blood sample, and the peripheral blood mononuclear cells from that sample were used for TCR beta sequencing. The Qiagen DNeasy Blood Extraction Kit was used to extract genomic DNA from the blood cell samples. As regards this clone: The antigen it recognizes is unknown. Base-call qualities are not available, and no considerably larger clone is one nucleotide away.

The specimen was PBMCs. The clonotype comes from a woman between 40 and 55 years old in good health and CMV-seronegative. The receptor chain draws on TRBV11-3 and TRBJ2-3, with an unclear D gene assignment. The CDR3 in this case is CASSLGLTVTDTQYF. The DNA sequence is as follows: TGTGCCAGCAGCTTAGGACTTACGGTTACAGATACGCAGTATTTT.